What follows is one T cell receptor (beta chain) and its context. Its antigen is not known. The primer mix had 60 Vbeta and 13 Jbeta primers. Original data processing: Per a later analysis, the number of unique TCR beta chains was some 82 million, of which 10 million to 11 million were shared. Generated by immunoSEQ multiplex PCR, the TCRdb table keeps only in-frame clones and is missing some. V, J and clone size derive from that table, while D and trimming were established from the DNA sequence. The sample records under 200,000 clones, 80% to 85% being singletons. The CDR3 covers 14 residues. Germline assignment: CDR1 SEHNR and CDR2 FQNEAQ (reference sequence). V was pared by 6 bases and J by 3 bases, with 11 bases between. These data belong to a study of cytomegalovirus exposure and HLA in healthy donors. Whole-study findings and limits: A later analysis showed TCR association rates differing by HLA locus, peaking at DRB1 and lowest at HLA-C.

The chain couples TRBV7-9 to TRBJ2-2, with TRBD1 as a possible D gene (6 bases). The sequenced sample was PBMCs. The TCR sequence derives from a man aged 25 to 45 in good health and CMV-seronegative. In DNA form, the CDR3 reads TGTGCCAGCAGTAGGGACACTCACACCGGGGAGCTGTTTTTT. This translates into CASSRDTHTGELFF.